This T cell receptor (beta chain) derives from a study of breast tumors, draining lymph nodes, adjacent tissues. CDR1 is SEHNR, CDR2 FQNEAQ, per germline (reference sequence). V was clipped by 4 bases and J by 6 bases; unmatched bases: 19. This CDR3 contains 18 residues. The lymph nodes were axillary draining lymph nodes from breast cancer patients. Comments on this clonotype: Its matching antigen is unknown.

Overall study results and limits: Data only fit, rather than demonstrated, lymph node origin of most tumor T cells. Tumor repertoires ranked between lymph nodes and nontumor tissue in diversity, with V and J gene preferences. Luminal-like breast cancer showed significantly higher tumor–nontumor repertoire similarity than basal-like. Findings are consistent with lymph node origin and intratumoral expansion of most tumor T cells.

TCRdb used MiXCR to reprocess the multiplex PCR reads, holding one entry per CDR3 protein. Of more than 200,000 distinct CDR3 sequences listed, less than 40% are singletons. The sample was axillary lymph node tissue. V and J are TRBV7-9 and TRBJ2-7, with 9 bases aligning to TRBD2. The receptor's source is a female donor with breast cancer. Some clones in this sample may be carry-over from other donors' samples. CDR3 DNA sequence: TGTGCCAGCAGCTCCCTCCAGCGTGCGGGAGGGCCAAGACTCGAGCAGTACTTC. This gives the protein CASSSLQRAGGPRLEQYF. The full variable domain, in which reference TRBV7-9 and TRBJ2-7 provide the parts outside the CDR3, is DTGVSQNPRHKITKRGQNVTFRCDPISEHNRLYWYRQTLGQGPEFLTYFQNEAQLEKSRLLSDRFSAERPKGSFSTLEIQRTEQGDSAMYLCASSSLQRAGGPRLEQYFGPGTRLTVT.